This TCR beta chain was identified in a study of identical twins. Via MiXCR, TCRdb re-called the 5' RACE reads, giving one row per CDR3 protein. The data hold some 1,600,000 distinct CDR3 sequences, with roughly 35% observed a single time. As to this clonotype: Just one base apart from a much larger clone, this may be a read error.

The junction had 21 bases not matched to a gene; V was cut back by 6 bases and J by 11 bases. Germline V gene lookup returns CDR1 SQVTM and CDR2 ANQGSEA. CDR3 size: 15 residues. This sequence originates from a newborn girl in good health. The J gene is TRBJ2-5, the V gene TRBV29-1; the match to TRBD1 covers 7 bases. The sample was cord blood. The CDR3 DNA sequence: TGCAGCGTAACAGGGGAGACACACTCCTACAATGAGCAGTACTTC. This encodes CSVTGETHSYNEQYF.